The present T cell receptor beta chain was sequenced within a study of untreated major depressive disorder. Regarding this clone: Its target is unknown.

Study-wide findings and caveats: The sequencing tests were limited to three preselected Vbeta families.

Magnetic negative selection enriched CD4+ T cells from thawed PBMCs. CD4+ T cell purity was typically approximately 94%. Germline assignment: CDR1 SGHTA and CDR2 FQGNSA. The V gene lost 1 base and the J gene lost 2 bases, with 14 bases spanning the gap. The CDR3 loop spans 16 amino acids. The table came from immunoSEQ multiplex PCR; TCRdb's copy has only in-frame clones and leaves some out. In the table there are tens of thousands of clones, approximately 95% of which are singletons. The specimen was CD4+ T cells from PBMCs. The chain employs TRBV7-2 and TRBJ1-2, with no clear D. This receptor was obtained from a man aged 25 to 45 in good health. Here the CDR3 DNA reads TGTGCCAGCAGCTTAGGTTTTACGGGCATCAACTATGGCTACACCTTC. This codes for CASSLGFTGINYGYTF.